The 21 T cell receptor beta chains below come from one sample, sequenced in a study of molecular identifiers for immune sequencing clone quantification. TCRdb fed the PCR reads into MiXCR, producing one record per CDR3 protein. The data contain 68,000 or so distinct CDR3 sequences, 17% of them singletons. Sequenced input: naive CD8+ T cells from blood, with Jurkat cell RNA spiked in. Subset in this sample: FACS-sorted CD8+CD4-CCR7+CD45RA+ naive T cells. Receptors were obtained from a human donor in good health. Some libraries in this study had Jurkat cell RNA spiked in.

The V gene is TRBV13, the J gene TRBJ1-1; weak D call: TRBD1 (6 bases). The CDR3 spans 15 residues. Per the germline V gene, CDR1 is PRHDT and CDR2 is FYEKMQ (reference sequence). V lost 0 bases to trimming and J lost 3 bases, with 11 bases between them. The CDR3 bases are TGTGCCAGCAGCTTAGGTGCCAAGGGGGACACTGAAGCTTTCTTT. Translating gives CASSLGAKGDTEAFF.

There are many counts of this clonotype. V gene TRBV27 combines with J gene TRBJ2-7; possibly TRBD1 for D (6 bases). Looked up from germline, CDR1 is MNHEY and CDR2 is SMNVEV (reference sequence). Trimming took off 5 bases at V and 3 bases at J, with 11 bases between the two ends. The CDR3 is 13 amino acids. The CDR3 coding sequence is TGTGCCAGCAGTCCCCGGACAGTCTACGAGCAGTACTTC. Residues: CASSPRTVYEQYF.

Ten or more counts support this clonotype. The rearrangement uses TRBV6-5 and TRBJ2-7; no clear D gene. Germline CDR1 and CDR2: MNHEY and SVGAGI. Trimming stripped 0 bases from V and 5 bases from J, with 17 bases between. CDR3 size: 16 residues. Here the CDR3 reads CASSYSSGGLADEQYF. For the CDR3, the DNA is TGTGCCAGCAGTTACTCCTCGGGCGGTCTGGCGGACGAGCAGTACTTC.

This clonotype was seen many times. This rearrangement joins TRBV5-6 to TRBJ2-2; a weak D match, TRBD1 (7 bases). Deletions cut 4 bases from V and 3 bases from J, with 22 bases between. This CDR3 has 18 residues. In germline, CDR1 is SGHDT, CDR2 YYEEEE. CDR3 sequence: CASSLRAGQMVDTGELFF. CDR3 DNA sequence: TGTGCCAGCAGCCTAAGGGCGGGACAGATGGTAGACACCGGGGAGCTGTTTTTT.

This clonotype has a count of ten or more. V usage is TRBV4-1 and J usage is TRBJ2-5; the match to TRBD2 covers 10 bases. The CDR3 runs 16 residues. The V segment lost 1 base and the J segment 4 bases; nucleotides outside the gene matches: 6. In germline, CDR1 is MGHRA, CDR2 YSYEKL. The CDR3 DNA sequence: TGCGCCAGCAGCCAAGTTCCAGCGGGAGGGCCAGAGACCCAGTACTTC. Protein: CASSQVPAGGPETQYF.

This clonotype was recorded once. A single base separates this from a much larger clone, so it may be a read error. V is TRBV2 and J is TRBJ1-2; D perhaps matches TRBD1 (5 bases). The V gene's germline CDR1 is SNHLY and CDR2 FYNNEI. CDR3 length: 14 residues. In nucleotides, the CDR3 is TGTGCCAGCAGTGAAGCTACAGGACGAGATGGCTACGCCTTC. Translated, it gives CASSEATGRDGYAF.

This clonotype has ten or more counts. The chain couples TRBV4-3 to TRBJ2-1; 9 bases are shared with TRBD2. Germline V gives CDR1 LGHNA, CDR2 YSLEER. V lost 0 bases and J lost 9; bases outside the gene matches: 12. The CDR3 length is 17 residues. CDR3 in amino acids: CASSQDGSGRGVGEQFF. DNA of the CDR3: TGCGCCAGCAGCCAAGACGGTAGCGGGAGAGGCGTGGGTGAGCAGTTCTTC.

This clonotype was counted many times. The chain is built from TRBV20-1 and TRBJ2-2, with 7 bases fitting TRBD2. V lost 5 bases, J lost 2 bases, and 2 bases stayed unmatched. The CDR3 runs to 13 residues. In germline, CDR1 is DFQATT, CDR2 SNEGSKA (reference sequence). Written as DNA, the CDR3 is TGCAGTGCTGAGCGGGGAAACACCGGGGAGCTGTTTTTT. This encodes CSAERGNTGELFF.

As for this clonotype: This may arise from a read error, as a much more abundant clone is one base away. The chain's CDR3 is CASNLVLGQGATYEQYF. The CDR3 DNA is TGTGCCAGCAACTTAGTTTTAGGGCAGGGGGCAACCTACGAGCAGTACTTC. The rearrangement uses TRBV7-6 and TRBJ2-7; 8 bases agree with TRBD1. The CDR3 is 17 amino acids. The germline CDR1 and CDR2 sequences are SGHVS and FNYEAQ.

The chain carries TRBV7-9 and TRBJ2-7; 7 bases line up with TRBD2. CDR1 and CDR2 from the germline V gene are SEHNR and FQNEAQ (reference sequence). This CDR3 is built from 15 residues. V was clipped by 0 bases and J by 0 bases; unmatched bases: 2. The CDR3 region is CASSLAGGTSYEQYF. CDR3 in DNA: TGTGCCAGCAGCTTAGCGGGAGGGACCTCCTACGAGCAGTACTTC.

The gene calls are TRBV6-4 and TRBJ2-1, with 10 positions matching TRBD2. Germline lookup yields CDR1 MRHNA and CDR2 SNTAGT. This CDR3 is 18 amino acids long. V shed 0 bases and J 7 bases; nucleotides not matched to a gene: 12. The CDR3 DNA is TGTGCCAGCAGTGACTCGATAATGGCAGGGACTAGCGTAAATGAGCAGTTCTTC. It encodes CASSDSIMAGTSVNEQFF.

At least ten counts were recorded for this clonotype. The chain joins TRBV29-1 to TRBJ2-5, with TRBD1 identical over 11 bases. Germline assignment: CDR1 SQVTM and CDR2 ANQGSEA. V was pared by 0 bases and J by 2 bases, with 17 bases of the junction left unmatched. The CDR3 sequence is 20 residues long. CDR3 loop: CSVEDPLSRRTGGRQETQYF. The CDR3 coding sequence is TGCAGCGTTGAAGATCCCTTGAGTCGTAGGACAGGGGGCAGGCAAGAGACCCAGTACTTC.

Worth noting for this clonotype: It may be a read error: a sequence one base away is much more abundant. V is TRBV10-3 and J is TRBJ2-7; 11 positions agree with TRBD2. From germline, CDR1 is ENHRY and CDR2 SYGVKD. This CDR3 is built from 14 residues. CDR3 in DNA: TGTGCCACCATGGGGACTAGCGGACCCTACGAGCGGTACTTC. Protein: CATMGTSGPYERYF.

The sample holds many counts of this clonotype. This chain connects TRBV20-1 to TRBJ2-1, with D perhaps matching TRBD2 (6 bases). V lost 6 bases and J lost 8, with 26 bases in between. This CDR3 has 16 residues. Germline V gene lookup returns CDR1 DFQATT and CDR2 SNEGSKA (reference sequence). CDR3 in DNA: TGCAGTGCCCCCATCCCCGAGCGGGCGGTTGTGGATGAGCAGTTCTTC. It specifies CSAPIPERAVVDEQFF.

This clonotype appeared many times. CDR3 sequence (DNA): TGTGCCAGCAGCTCCCTATTAGAGTATGAGGGGGAAGAGACCCAGTACTTC. It encodes CASSSLLEYEGEETQYF. This chain links TRBV13 with TRBJ2-5; possible D gene TRBD1, 6 bases. Trimming cost V 4 bases and J 3 bases, with 21 bases left between them. The CDR3 length is 17 residues. The germline CDR1 and CDR2 sequences are PRHDT and FYEKMQ (reference sequence). Together with reference TRBV13 and TRBJ2-5, the CDR3 gives the full variable domain: AAGVIQSPRHLIKEKRETATLKCYPIPRHDTVYWYQQGPGQDPQFLISFYEKMQSDKGSIPDRFSAQQFSDYHSELNMSSLELGDSALYFCASSSLLEYEGEETQYFGPGTRLLVL.

This clonotype was seen ten or more times. This chain links TRBV29-1 with TRBJ1-1; 10 bases match TRBD1. V gave up 4 bases and J gave up 6 bases; unmatched junction bases: 5. CDR1 and CDR2 from the germline V gene are SQVTM and ANQGSEA. The CDR3 extends over 13 amino acids. CDR3 nucleotide sequence: TGCAGCGTTGTGGGACAGGGGATCTCTGAAGCTTTCTTT. Its translation: CSVVGQGISEAFF.

On this clonotype itself: One base away lies a much larger clone, so this may be a sequencing read error. The chain recombines TRBV7-9 with TRBJ2-2; TRBD2 matches 7 bases. Per the germline V gene, CDR1 is SEHNR and CDR2 is FQNEAQ (reference sequence). The CDR3 is made up of 14 amino acids. V shed 8 bases, J shed 6 bases, and the junction held 9 bases outside the gene matches. As DNA, the CDR3 is TGTGCCAGCGGCCAGTCTCTAGCGGCCGGGGAGCTGTTTTTT. This translates into CASGQSLAAGELFF.

This clonotype ranks as medium-sized. This rearrangement joins TRBV29-1 to TRBJ2-3; 7 nucleotides line up with TRBD2. CDR1 is SQVTM, CDR2 ANQGSEA, per germline. With V trimmed by 1 base and J by 2 bases, 9 bases remained unmatched. This CDR3 spans 16 amino acids. CDR3 region: CSVEGGSGLLTDTQYF. The CDR3 bases are TGCAGCGTTGAAGGTGGCTCGGGACTACTCACAGATACGCAGTATTTT.

This clonotype counts as medium-sized. The V gene is TRBV6-2 or TRBV6-3, the J gene TRBJ1-1; 9 nucleotides align to TRBD1. Per germline, CDR1 MNHEY and CDR2 SVGEGT. The CDR3 extends over 14 amino acids. V shed 5 bases and J 2 bases; nucleotides not matched to a gene: 3. The CDR3 protein is CASSMTGGNTEAFF. As DNA, the CDR3 is TGTGCCAGCAGTATGACAGGGGGTAACACTGAAGCTTTCTTT.

This clonotype was counted at least ten times. The chain recombines TRBV5-1 with TRBJ2-7; no reliable D call. The CDR3 runs 12 residues. Looked up from germline, CDR1 is SGHRS and CDR2 is YFSETQ. V lost 0 bases to trimming and J lost 6 bases, with 7 bases between them. The CDR3 sequence: CASSLGQFEQYF. CDR3 nucleotides: TGCGCCAGCAGCTTGGGTCAGTTCGAGCAGTACTTC.

This clonotype has at least ten counts. The chain has TRBV4-1 and TRBJ2-1, with TRBD2 matching over 10 bases. The germline V gene encodes CDR1 MGHRA and CDR2 YSYEKL. The J segment lost 5 bases and the V segment lost 3 bases, leaving 7 bases of the junction unmatched. The CDR3 has 16 residues. The CDR3 bases are TGCGCCAGCAGCCATTTGAGCGGGAGGGTTGACAATGAGCAGTTCTTC. Amino acid sequence: CASSHLSGRVDNEQFF.